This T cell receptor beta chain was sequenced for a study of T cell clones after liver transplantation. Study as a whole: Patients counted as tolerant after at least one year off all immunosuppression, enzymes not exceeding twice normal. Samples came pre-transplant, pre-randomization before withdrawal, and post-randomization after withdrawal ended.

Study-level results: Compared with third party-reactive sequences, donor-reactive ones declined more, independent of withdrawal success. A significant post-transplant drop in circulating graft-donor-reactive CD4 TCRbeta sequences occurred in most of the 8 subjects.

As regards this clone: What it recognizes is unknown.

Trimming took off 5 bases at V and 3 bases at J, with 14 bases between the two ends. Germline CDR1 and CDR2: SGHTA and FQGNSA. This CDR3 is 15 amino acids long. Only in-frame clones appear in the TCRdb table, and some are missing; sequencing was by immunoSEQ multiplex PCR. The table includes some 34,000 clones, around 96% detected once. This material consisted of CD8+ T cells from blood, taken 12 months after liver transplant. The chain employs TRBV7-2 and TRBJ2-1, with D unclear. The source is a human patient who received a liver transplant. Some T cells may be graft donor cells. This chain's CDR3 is CASSADGSVYNEQFF. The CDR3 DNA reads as TGTGCCAGCAGCGCCGATGGGTCCGTCTACAATGAGCAGTTCTTC.